These 13 T cell receptor beta chains share one sample of origin, sequenced in a study of T cells expressing NK-cell markers. From the 5' RACE reads, TCRdb lists one entry per CDR3 protein and no DNA. This sample contains 500,000 to 600,000 distinct CDR3 sequences. Sequencing was performed on blood T cells: a sorted CD56 or NKG2C T cell subset, CD4+ or CD8+ T cells, or bulk PBMC T cells (not recorded which). The receptors were gathered from a man between 18 and 35 years old in good health.

The rearrangement links TRBV25-1 to TRBJ2-7; TCRdb picks TRBD2, but there is no DNA to check that call. Looked up from germline, CDR1 is MGHDK and CDR2 is SYGVNS. This CDR3 is built from 17 residues. CDR3: CASSEVRGAGAKHEQYF.

The chain combines TRBV12-3 or TRBV12-4 with TRBJ2-5; TCRdb selects TRBD2, and the lack of DNA leaves this call unchecked. The CDR3 consists of 15 residues. CDR3: CASRRGSFKKETQYF.

The rearrangement uses TRBV28 and TRBJ2-1; TCRdb indicates TRBD2, and absent DNA this call remains unverified. From germline, CDR1 is MDHEN and CDR2 SYDVKM. The CDR3 contains 14 residues. CDR3 loop: CASSTLAGGPPKFF.

This chain links TRBV29-1 with TRBJ1-1; with no DNA, the TCRdb D assignment of TRBD1 cannot be verified. Germline V gives CDR1 SQVTM, CDR2 ANQGSEA. The CDR3 spans 13 residues. The CDR3 sequence: CSVERDRGTEAFF.

V gene TRBV6-5 combines with J gene TRBJ2-1; with no DNA, the TCRdb D assignment of TRBD2 cannot be verified. The CDR3 is made up of 16 amino acids. Germline V lookup: CDR1 MNHEY, CDR2 SVGAGI. CDR3 amino acids: CASSSPSGSAYNEQFF.

The genes are TRBV20-1 and TRBJ2-1; TCRdb selects TRBD2, and the lack of DNA leaves this call unchecked. Germline CDR1 DFQATT, CDR2 SNEGSKA (reference sequence). The CDR3 runs 18 residues. The chain's CDR3 is CSATPGLAGGPGGNEQFF.

The chain joins TRBV12-3 or TRBV12-4 to TRBJ1-5. The CDR3 covers 15 residues. The chain's CDR3 is CASSFSGLSNQPQHF.

The CDR3 protein is CSASQFGFRGDNEQFF. The chain uses TRBV20-1 and TRBJ2-1; checking the TCRdb D call of TRBD1 is not possible without DNA. Germline lookup yields CDR1 DFQATT and CDR2 SNEGSKA (reference sequence). The CDR3 consists of 16 residues.

This chain links TRBV6-5 with TRBJ2-1; without DNA, the TCRdb call of TRBD1 cannot be checked. This CDR3 has 13 residues. In germline, CDR1 is MNHEY, CDR2 SVGAGI. The chain's CDR3 is CASSYSSRGEQFF.

The chain carries TRBV28 and TRBJ2-5; TCRdb indicates TRBD1, and absent DNA this call remains unverified. The CDR3 is 13 amino acids. Germline V gene lookup returns CDR1 MDHEN and CDR2 SYDVKM. CDR3 amino acids: CASSTGGRETQYF.

The chain is built from TRBV15 and TRBJ1-2; lacking DNA, the TRBD1 call made by TCRdb goes unchecked. The CDR3 runs 14 residues. Germline loops: CDR1 LNHNV, CDR2 YYDKDF (reference sequence). The CDR3 spells CATSSSGKLHGYTF.

The chain couples TRBV12-3 or TRBV12-4 to TRBJ1-3. This CDR3 spans 15 amino acids. The chain's CDR3 is CASSLVSVSGNTIYF.

This sequence joins TRBV11-2 and TRBJ2-3. This CDR3 spans 14 amino acids. Germline-derived CDR1 and CDR2 are SGHAT and FQNNGV. The CDR3 is CASSPSESTDTQYF.